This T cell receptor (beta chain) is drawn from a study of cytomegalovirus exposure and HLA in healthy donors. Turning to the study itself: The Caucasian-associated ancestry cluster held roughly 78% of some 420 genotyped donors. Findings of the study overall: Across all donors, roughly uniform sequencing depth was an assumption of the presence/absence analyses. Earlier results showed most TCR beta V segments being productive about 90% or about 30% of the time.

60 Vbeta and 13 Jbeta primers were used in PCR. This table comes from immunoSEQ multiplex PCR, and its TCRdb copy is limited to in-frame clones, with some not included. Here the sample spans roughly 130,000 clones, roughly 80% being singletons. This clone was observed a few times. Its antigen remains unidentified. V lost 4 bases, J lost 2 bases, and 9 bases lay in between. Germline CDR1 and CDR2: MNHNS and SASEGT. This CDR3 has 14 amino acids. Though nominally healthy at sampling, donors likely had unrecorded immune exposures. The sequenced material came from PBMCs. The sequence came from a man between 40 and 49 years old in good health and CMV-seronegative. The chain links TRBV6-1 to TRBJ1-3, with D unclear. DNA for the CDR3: TGTGCCAGCAGTGGAAGCAATCCTGGAAACACCATATATTTT. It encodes CASSGSNPGNTIYF.